This T cell receptor (beta chain) appears in the sequencing data of a study of T cells after yellow fever vaccination. Study results and caveats: A secondary response was less intense yet reached its peak sooner, at day 5 versus 15. The CD4 and CD8 compartments had a small share of their clonotypes in common.

Regarding this clonotype: Its antigen is unidentified.

The germline V gene encodes CDR1 MNHEY and CDR2 SVGEGT. This CDR3 comprises 14 residues. The V end was cut by 9 bases, the J end by 0 bases, with 15 bases between. A single record per CDR3 protein comes from TCRdb applying MiXCR to the 5' RACE reads. In the table there are a few hundred thousand distinct CDR3 sequences, around 3.9% of which are singletons. The chain links TRBV6-2 or TRBV6-3 to TRBJ2-7; D is perhaps TRBD2 (5 bases). The sample here was PBMCs, taken 5 days after the yellow fever booster vaccination. The sequence was obtained from a young man who received the YFV17D yellow fever vaccine. CDR3 sequence reads: CASSDYSSSYEQYF. In nucleotides, the CDR3 is TGTGCCAGTTCAGACTACTCAAGCTCCTACGAGCAGTACTTC.